These 13 T cell receptor beta chains came from one sample sequenced in a study of cytomegalovirus exposure and HLA in healthy donors. The PCR contained 60 Vbeta and 13 Jbeta primers. Clones were read by immunoSEQ multiplex PCR, and TCRdb kept only the in-frame ones, dropping some. This repertoire includes 80,000 to 100,000 clones. Sequenced sample: PBMCs. These receptors all stem from a man aged 50-60 years in good health and CMV-seronegative.

CDR3: CASRAGDNQPQHF. The CDR3 DNA sequence: TGCGCCAGCAGGGCAGGTGACAATCAGCCCCAGCATTTT. V usage is TRBV5-1 and J usage is TRBJ1-5; D unresolved. Germline V gene sequence: CDR1 SGHRS, CDR2 YFSETQ. V was trimmed by 5 bases and J by 3 bases, leaving 9 bases between them. CDR3 length equals 13 residues.

V usage is TRBV7-8 and J usage is TRBJ1-3; D might be TRBD1 (5 bases). This CDR3 has 17 residues. Trimming pared 2 bases from V and 0 bases from J, leaving 14 bases between. Germline V gene data show CDR1 as SGHVS and CDR2 as FQNEAQ. The DNA of the CDR3 is TGTGCCAGCAGCTTATGGGCAGGGACTCCCTCTGGAAACACCATATATTTT. It specifies CASSLWAGTPSGNTIYF.

The V and J genes are TRBV7-3 and TRBJ2-7; possible D gene TRBD2, 6 bases. The CDR3 is made up of 15 amino acids. V gave up 1 base and J gave up 4 bases, with 14 bases separating them. Germline V lookup: CDR1 SGHTA, CDR2 FQGTGA. The CDR3 here is CASSLRHQRGYEQYF. The CDR3, as DNA: TGTGCCAGCAGCTTAAGACACCAACGGGGGTACGAGCAGTACTTC.

The chain combines TRBV9 with TRBJ1-4; D gene ambiguous. CDR3 length equals 15 residues. The V gene's germline CDR1 is SGDLS and CDR2 YYNGEE. The ends were cut back, 4 bases at V and 2 bases at J, with 12 bases in the middle. The CDR3 reads CASSLRGGTNEKLFF. The CDR3 DNA follows: TGTGCCAGCAGCCTAAGAGGAGGGACTAATGAAAAACTGTTTTTT.

V gene TRBV7-6 combines with J gene TRBJ2-1; tentatively, D is TRBD2 (6 bases). V shed 4 bases and J shed 7 bases, with 17 bases lying between them. The CDR3 contains 15 residues. The V gene's germline CDR1 is SGHVS and CDR2 FNYEAQ. The chain's CDR3 is CASSSRTTFGNEQFF. As DNA, the CDR3 is TGTGCCAGCAGCTCCAGGACTACCTTTGGTAATGAGCAGTTCTTC.

The V and J genes are TRBV25-1 and TRBJ1-6; D may be TRBD1 (5 bases). V was cut by 4 bases and J by 10 bases, with 14 bases left in between. Germline assignment: CDR1 MGHDK and CDR2 SYGVNS. This CDR3 contains 14 residues. In DNA form, the CDR3 reads TGTGCCAGCAGTGGGGACGGGCGGGGGTCACCCCTCCACTTT. It codes for CASSGDGRGSPLHF.

The genes are TRBV10-3 and TRBJ1-1; TRBD1 matches 9 bases. This CDR3 has 15 amino acids. Germline values: CDR1 ENHRY, CDR2 SYGVKD. Trimming removed 2 bases from V and 1 base from J; junction bases left unmatched: 2. CDR3 amino acids: CAISEGTGRNTEAFF. The CDR3 nucleotides are TGTGCCATCAGTGAGGGGACAGGGCGGAACACTGAAGCTTTCTTT.

The V call is TRBV12-5, the J call TRBJ1-1, with D maybe TRBD1 (6 bases). V shed 0 bases and J shed 0 bases, with 14 bases lying between them. Germline V gene data show CDR1 as LGHNT and CDR2 as FRNRAP. The CDR3 is 17 residues long. The CDR3 sequence is CASGLVQGYDLNTEAFF. The CDR3 DNA follows: TGTGCTAGTGGTTTGGTACAGGGTTATGACCTGAACACTGAAGCTTTCTTT.

The genes are TRBV27 and TRBJ1-6, with unresolved D. V shed 6 bases and J shed 7 bases, with 19 bases lying between them. The CDR3 spans 16 residues. Germline lookup yields CDR1 MNHEY and CDR2 SMNVEV (reference sequence). As DNA, the CDR3 is TGTGCCAGCAGACCCAGGCGCGGGGTAGTAAATTCACCCCTCCACTTT. Translated, it gives CASRPRRGVVNSPLHF.

The rearrangement links TRBV28 to TRBJ2-7, with D possibly being TRBD2 (5 bases). Germline V gives CDR1 MDHEN, CDR2 SYDVKM. V was clipped by 2 bases and J by 5 bases, with 16 bases between them. The CDR3 sequence is 15 residues long. In DNA form, the CDR3 reads TGTGCCAGCAGTTTAACCCGGAGAGGAGGAAACGAGCAGTACTTC. Translating it yields CASSLTRRGGNEQYF.

The rearrangement uses TRBV6-5 and TRBJ2-5; tentative D call: TRBD2 (5 bases). Germline CDR1 MNHEY, CDR2 SVGAGI. The ends were cut back, 8 bases at V and 5 bases at J, with 15 bases in the middle. The CDR3 sequence is 13 residues long. The CDR3 loop is CASRRTSEETQYF. The DNA of the CDR3 is TGTGCCAGCCGCCGGACTTCGGAGGAGACCCAGTACTTC.

The rearrangement links TRBV30 to TRBJ2-3, with D possibly being TRBD2 (7 bases). Trimming took off 4 bases at V and 4 bases at J, with 18 bases between the two ends. Germline V gene data show CDR1 as GTSNPN and CDR2 as SVGIG (reference sequence). The length of the CDR3 is 15 residues. The CDR3 DNA reads as TGTGCCTGGAAGGATCCGGGGGGCCGGGCAGATACGCAGTATTTT. Amino acid sequence: CAWKDPGGRADTQYF.

V is TRBV7-2 and J is TRBJ2-1; 7 nucleotides agree with TRBD2. The CDR3 loop spans 14 amino acids. Unmatched junction bases numbered 1, after V lost 1 base and J lost 4 bases. CDR1 is SGHTA and CDR2 is FQGNSA in the germline V gene. The CDR3 sequence is CASSLVGGYNEQFF. The CDR3 DNA reads as TGTGCCAGCAGCTTAGTCGGGGGGTACAATGAGCAGTTCTTC.